Listed below are T cell receptor beta chains from one sample, sequenced in a study of TIL therapy for anti-PD-1-resistant metastatic lung cancer. Sequencing was performed with immunoSEQ multiplex PCR; in TCRdb, only in-frame clones are kept and a portion is missing. The sample includes approximately 87,000 clones, 65% of them seen just once. The source was tumor tissue, collected at baseline. The receptor set was obtained from a person aged 25 to 80 with non-small cell lung cancer. CDR3s include the opening cysteine and the closing phenylalanine or tryptophan. D genes are given only for firm matches. Size tells how often a clone was seen (once, few, many) or the class of an expanded clone, and some rows leave it out.

v_call: TRBV6-5; cdr3_length: 14; j_call: TRBJ1-2; d_call: TRBD1; clone_size: NA; cdr3_aa: CASTNDRGRDGYTF; cdr3_nt: TGTGCCAGCACCAACGACAGGGGGAGGGATGGCTACACCTTC
v_call: TRBV27; cdr3_length: 11; j_call: TRBJ1-4; d_call: NA; clone_size: NA; cdr3_aa: CASSQFGKLFF; cdr3_nt: TGTGCCAGCAGCCAATTTGGAAAACTGTTTTTT
v_call: TRBV6-5; cdr3_length: 16; j_call: TRBJ1-5; d_call: NA; clone_size: NA; cdr3_aa: CASSYINKNSNQPQHF; cdr3_nt: TGTGCCAGCAGTTACATTAACAAAAATAGCAATCAGCCCCAGCATTTT
v_call: TRBV4-1; cdr3_length: 16; j_call: TRBJ2-2; d_call: TRBD1; clone_size: NA; cdr3_aa: CASSQGTGTNTGELFF; cdr3_nt: TGCGCCAGCAGCCAGGGGACAGGGACGAACACCGGGGAGCTGTTTTTT
v_call: TRBV18; cdr3_length: 13; j_call: TRBJ2-3; d_call: NA; clone_size: NA; cdr3_aa: CASSPGSTDTQYF; cdr3_nt: TGTGCCAGCTCACCAGGGAGCACAGATACGCAGTATTTT
v_call: TRBV18; cdr3_length: 12; j_call: TRBJ2-7; d_call: NA; clone_size: many; cdr3_aa: CASSPKGFEQYF; cdr3_nt: TGTGCCAGCTCACCAAAGGGCTTCGAGCAGTACTTC
v_call: TRBV6-5; cdr3_length: 13; j_call: TRBJ2-5; d_call: NA; clone_size: many; cdr3_aa: CASLIRGGETQYF; cdr3_nt: TGTGCCAGCCTGATCCGGGGAGGAGAGACCCAGTACTTC
v_call: TRBV7-9; cdr3_length: 16; j_call: TRBJ1-2; d_call: NA; clone_size: NA; cdr3_aa: CASSLFTPQANYGYTF; cdr3_nt: TGTGCCAGCAGCTTATTTACGCCACAGGCTAACTATGGCTACACCTTC
v_call: TRBV12-3/TRBV12-4; cdr3_length: 13; j_call: TRBJ1-1; d_call: NA; clone_size: NA; cdr3_aa: CASSFGRDTEAFF; cdr3_nt: TGTGCCAGCAGTTTTGGGCGGGATACTGAAGCTTTCTTT
v_call: TRBV20-1; cdr3_length: 15; j_call: TRBJ2-2; d_call: TRBD1; clone_size: few; cdr3_aa: CSASPGQGADGELFF; cdr3_nt: TGCAGTGCTAGTCCGGGACAGGGGGCGGACGGGGAGCTGTTTTTT
v_call: TRBV19; cdr3_length: 12; j_call: TRBJ2-5; d_call: NA; clone_size: NA; cdr3_aa: CASSITGRTQYF; cdr3_nt: TGTGCCAGTAGTATCACAGGGCGGACCCAGTACTTC
v_call: TRBV24-1; cdr3_length: 14; j_call: TRBJ2-1; d_call: NA; clone_size: NA; cdr3_aa: CATSDQGENNEQFF; cdr3_nt: TGTGCCACCAGTGATCAAGGGGAGAACAATGAGCAGTTCTTC
v_call: TRBV7-9; cdr3_length: 14; j_call: TRBJ1-3; d_call: NA; clone_size: few; cdr3_aa: CASRLQGTGNTIYF; cdr3_nt: TGTGCCAGCAGACTCCAGGGAACTGGAAACACCATATATTTT
v_call: TRBV3-1/TRBV3-2; cdr3_length: 16; j_call: TRBJ1-5; d_call: NA; clone_size: NA; cdr3_aa: CASSRPVRTESQPQHF; cdr3_nt: TGTGCCAGCAGCCGGCCGGTTAGGACAGAAAGCCAGCCCCAGCATTTT
v_call: TRBV11-2; cdr3_length: 15; j_call: TRBJ2-7; d_call: TRBD2; clone_size: NA; cdr3_aa: CASSLSGGSSGKQYF; cdr3_nt: TGTGCCAGCAGCTTGAGCGGGGGTAGCTCTGGAAAGCAGTACTTC
v_call: TRBV6-1; cdr3_length: 13; j_call: TRBJ2-7; d_call: NA; clone_size: few; cdr3_aa: CASSEIGGSLQYF; cdr3_nt: TGTGCCAGCAGTGAAATAGGGGGGAGCTTGCAGTACTTC
v_call: TRBV5-4; cdr3_length: 15; j_call: TRBJ1-4; d_call: NA; clone_size: NA; cdr3_aa: CASSLAGATNEKLFF; cdr3_nt: TGTGCCAGCAGCTTGGCCGGTGCAACTAATGAAAAACTGTTTTTT
v_call: TRBV5-6; cdr3_length: 14; j_call: TRBJ1-2; d_call: NA; clone_size: NA; cdr3_aa: CASSLGSGAYGYTF; cdr3_nt: TGTGCCAGCAGCTTGGGATCAGGGGCCTATGGCTACACCTTC
v_call: TRBV24-1; cdr3_length: 15; j_call: TRBJ2-2; d_call: TRBD2; clone_size: NA; cdr3_aa: CATSEAGGRGGELFF; cdr3_nt: TGTGCCACCAGTGAAGCGGGGGGCCGGGGCGGGGAGCTGTTTTTT
v_call: TRBV7-2; cdr3_length: 13; j_call: TRBJ1-1; d_call: NA; clone_size: NA; cdr3_aa: CASSFGQRTEAFF; cdr3_nt: TGTGCCAGCAGCTTCGGGCAGCGGACTGAAGCTTTCTTT
v_call: TRBV7-2; cdr3_length: 14; j_call: TRBJ2-7; d_call: TRBD2; clone_size: few; cdr3_aa: CASSPSGAPYEQYF; cdr3_nt: TGTGCCAGCAGCCCTAGCGGGGCCCCCTACGAGCAGTACTTC
v_call: TRBV5-1; cdr3_length: 14; j_call: TRBJ2-5; d_call: NA; clone_size: NA; cdr3_aa: CASSLFGSRETQYF; cdr3_nt: TGCGCCAGCAGCCTCTTCGGGAGTCGAGAGACCCAGTACTTC
v_call: TRBV10-3; cdr3_length: 15; j_call: TRBJ2-1; d_call: NA; clone_size: NA; cdr3_aa: CAISSRDPDRDEQFF; cdr3_nt: TGTGCCATCAGTTCTCGGGACCCCGATCGGGATGAGCAGTTCTTC
v_call: TRBV7-2; cdr3_length: 13; j_call: TRBJ2-3; d_call: NA; clone_size: NA; cdr3_aa: CASTSRRADTQYF; cdr3_nt: TGTGCCAGCACAAGCCGACGCGCAGATACGCAGTATTTT
v_call: TRBV6-2/TRBV6-3; cdr3_length: 16; j_call: TRBJ2-3; d_call: NA; clone_size: few; cdr3_aa: CASSSIGRTSTDTQYF; cdr3_nt: TGTGCCAGCAGTTCGATCGGACGGACATCCACAGATACGCAGTATTTT
v_call: TRBV5-1; cdr3_length: 14; j_call: TRBJ1-1; d_call: NA; clone_size: NA; cdr3_aa: CASSLPGVRTEAFF; cdr3_nt: TGCGCCAGCAGCCTTCCTGGTGTCAGGACTGAAGCTTTCTTT
v_call: TRBV6-2/TRBV6-3; cdr3_length: 12; j_call: TRBJ2-7; d_call: NA; clone_size: NA; cdr3_aa: CASSPRGYEQYF; cdr3_nt: TGTGCCAGCAGTCCCAGGGGCTACGAGCAGTACTTC
v_call: TRBV18; cdr3_length: 14; j_call: TRBJ1-1; d_call: TRBD1; clone_size: NA; cdr3_aa: CASQKTGTNTEAFF; cdr3_nt: TGTGCCAGCCAAAAGACAGGGACAAACACTGAAGCTTTCTTT